Presented here are 28 T cell receptor beta chains from one specimen sequenced in a study of blood T cell repertoires in COVID-19. The data were produced by immunoSEQ multiplex PCR, yet TCRdb's version contains in-frame clones alone and is incomplete. The table lists about 400,000 clones, nearly 90% of them singletons. Source material: PBMCs or T cells enriched from blood (not recorded which). These receptors originate from a woman younger than 45 who had recovered from COVID-19.

The chain joins TRBV6-6 to TRBJ1-3; the D gene is possibly TRBD1 (6 bases). Germline CDR1 reads MNHNY; CDR2 reads SVGAGI (reference sequence). V was clipped by 4 bases and J by 1 base, with 11 bases between them. This CDR3 contains 15 residues. This CDR3 is CASSSLGASGNTIYF. The CDR3, as DNA: TGTGCCAGCAGTTCCCTGGGGGCATCTGGAAACACCATATATTTT.

The chain uses TRBV11-2 and TRBJ2-7, with TRBD2 as a possible D gene (6 bases). The CDR3 length is 16 residues. V lost 2 bases and J lost 0, with 14 bases in between. CDR1 is SGHAT, CDR2 FQNNGV, per germline. The CDR3 loop is CASSLFGGGFSYEQYF. The CDR3 DNA reads TGTGCCAGCAGCTTATTTGGGGGAGGCTTCTCCTACGAGCAGTACTTC.

The rearrangement links TRBV7-9 to TRBJ1-2; tentatively, D is TRBD1 (5 bases). Germline V gives CDR1 SEHNR, CDR2 FQNEAQ (reference sequence). The ends were cut back, 5 bases at V and 7 bases at J, with 23 bases in the middle. The CDR3 contains 16 residues. CDR3 in DNA: TGTGCCAGCAGCCAGTGGGGCTCCCCTCCTTTGGGTGGCTACACCTTC. Protein product: CASSQWGSPPLGGYTF.

This clone was observed once. CDR3 in DNA: TGTGCCAGCAGACCTCTGACAGGGAACTATGGCTACACCTTC. Translation: CASRPLTGNYGYTF. V and J are TRBV28 and TRBJ1-2; 7 bases are a match to TRBD1. V lost 6 bases and J lost 2; bases outside the gene matches: 6. Germline values: CDR1 MDHEN, CDR2 SYDVKM. The CDR3 totals 14 residues.

Here the CDR3 reads CASSYMGHTGELFF. In DNA, the CDR3 is TGTGCCAGCAGTTACATGGGGCACACCGGGGAGCTGTTTTTT. The chain links TRBV6-2 or TRBV6-3 to TRBJ2-2, with a possible D match to TRBD1 (5 bases). Per the germline V gene, CDR1 is MNHEY and CDR2 is SVGEGT. Trimming stripped 2 bases from V and 3 bases from J, with 7 bases between. The CDR3 loop spans 14 amino acids.

V and J are TRBV15 and TRBJ2-2; TRBD2 matches 8 bases. This CDR3 region has 15 residues. V dropped 5 bases and J dropped 2; count of bases not matched to a gene: 4. CDR1 and CDR2 (germline): LNHNV, YYDKDF (reference sequence). The CDR3 region has the DNA TGTGCCACCAGCTTCCGGGAGGGTAACACCGGGGAGCTGTTTTTT. Translated, it gives CATSFREGNTGELFF.

J is TRBJ1-3 and V is TRBV4-3; maybe TRBD1 (5 bases). In germline, CDR1 is LGHNA, CDR2 YSLEER. The CDR3 consists of 13 residues. The V end lost 0 bases, the J end lost 8 bases, and 8 bases lay between the germline ends. The CDR3 protein is CASSQDGGYTIYF. DNA for the CDR3: TGCGCCAGCAGCCAAGATGGGGGGTACACCATATATTTT.

The genes are TRBV28 and TRBJ2-3, with a tentative D call TRBD1 (6 bases). The length of the CDR3 is 16 residues. The ends were cut back, 5 bases at V and 2 bases at J, with 17 bases in the middle. Germline CDR1 and CDR2: MDHEN and SYDVKM. The CDR3: CASSTLGAYITDTQYF. The CDR3 DNA sequence: TGTGCCAGCAGTACCCTGGGGGCCTATATCACAGATACGCAGTATTTT.

The chain has TRBV5-4 and TRBJ1-1, with a weak D call TRBD1 (5 bases). CDR3 length: 11 amino acids. V was cut by 4 bases and J by 10 bases, with 11 bases left in between. Germline CDR1 and CDR2: SGHNT and YYREEE (reference sequence). CDR3 sequence reads: CASSGGAGAFF. DNA of the CDR3: TGTGCCAGCAGCGGGGGAGCGGGAGCTTTCTTT.

The rearrangement joins TRBV4-2 to TRBJ1-5; TRBD1 matches 10 bases. The length of the CDR3 is 15 residues. Germline CDR1 reads LGHNA; CDR2 reads YNFKEQ. J gave up 3 bases and V 3 bases, and 2 bases lay outside the gene matches. CDR3 coding DNA: TGTGCCAGCAGCCAGGACAGGGGGAACAATCAGCCCCAGCATTTT. Protein product: CASSQDRGNNQPQHF.

The chain recombines TRBV10-3 with TRBJ1-6; possibly TRBD1 for D (5 bases). The germline V and J ends were trimmed by 4 bases and 7 bases, with 11 bases remaining between them. Germline V gene lookup returns CDR1 ENHRY and CDR2 SYGVKD. The CDR3 has 14 amino acids. The chain's CDR3 is CAISVSGGNSPLHF. The CDR3 DNA sequence: TGTGCCATCAGTGTGTCGGGGGGGAATTCACCCCTCCACTTT.

Written as DNA, the CDR3 is TGTGCCAGCAGTTCCCCCGGACTAGCGGGATCAGGCACCGGGGAGCTGTTTTTT. Amino acid sequence: CASSSPGLAGSGTGELFF. The chain uses TRBV6-2 or TRBV6-3 and TRBJ2-2; the match to TRBD2 covers 12 bases. V was clipped by 4 bases and J by 4 bases; unmatched bases: 10. CDR1 is MNHEY and CDR2 is SVGEGT in the germline V gene. CDR3 length: 18 residues.

J is TRBJ2-7 and V is TRBV28, with D possibly matching TRBD1 (5 bases). The CDR3 spans 15 residues. Germline V gene sequence: CDR1 MDHEN, CDR2 SYDVKM. V shed 4 bases and J shed 1 base, with 14 bases lying between them. Written as DNA, the CDR3 is TGTGCCAGCAGTTGGGTTAAATGGACATCCTACGAGCAGTACTTC. It yields the protein CASSWVKWTSYEQYF.

The rearrangement uses TRBV6-2 or TRBV6-3 and TRBJ2-1; 7 bases map to TRBD2. There are 17 residues in the CDR3. After removal of 2 bases from V and 5 bases from J, the junction contained 12 bases not matched to a gene. The germline V gene has CDR1 MNHEY and CDR2 SVGEGT. The CDR3 DNA reads as TGTGCCAGCAGTTACCGCCGCGACAGTCTAGCGGACAATGAGCAGTTCTTC. It specifies CASSYRRDSLADNEQFF.

This clone is medium-sized (0.01 to 0.1%). The sample holds other DNA sequences that translate to the same CDR3. This rearrangement joins TRBV4-1 to TRBJ2-5; 8 bases match TRBD1. In germline, CDR1 is MGHRA, CDR2 YSYEKL. The CDR3 sequence is 14 residues long. With V trimmed by 0 bases and J by 4 bases, 1 base remained unmatched. The CDR3 spells CASSQETGAETQYF. CDR3 DNA: TGCGCCAGCAGCCAAGAGACAGGGGCAGAGACCCAGTACTTC.

This clone has only one observation. V and J are TRBV18 and TRBJ2-1; 10 bases fit TRBD2. With 3 bases clipped from V and 14 bases from J, the junction kept 13 bases outside the gene matches. The V gene's germline CDR1 is KGHSH and CDR2 LQKENI. The CDR3 consists of 15 residues. The CDR3: CASSPPGLAPRREFF. The CDR3 nucleotides are TGTGCCAGCTCACCTCCGGGACTAGCGCCCCGCCGGGAGTTCTTC.

V usage is TRBV6-4 and J usage is TRBJ2-1; 7 bases map to TRBD1. The CDR3 spans 13 residues. With 4 bases clipped from V and 11 bases from J, the junction kept 8 bases outside the gene matches. The germline CDR1 and CDR2 sequences are MRHNA and SNTAGT. The CDR3 DNA reads as TGTGCCAGCAGTGCCTTGACAGGGATCCAGCAGTTCTTC. Its translation: CASSALTGIQQFF.

Written as DNA, the CDR3 is TGTGCCAGCAGCTTAGGACTCCTTAATGAAAAACTGTTTTTT. Its protein is CASSLGLLNEKLFF. V usage is TRBV7-2 and J usage is TRBJ1-4; the D is unclear. CDR1 and CDR2 (germline): SGHTA, FQGNSA. The CDR3 contains 14 residues. V dropped 1 base and J dropped 4 bases, with 7 bases sitting between them.

V usage is TRBV10-3 and J usage is TRBJ2-3; perhaps TRBD2 as D (6 bases). CDR3 size: 15 residues. V dropped 0 bases and J dropped 6 bases, with 13 bases sitting between them. Per the germline V gene, CDR1 is ENHRY and CDR2 is SYGVKD. CDR3 protein: CAISESTPGVDTQYF. For the CDR3, the DNA is TGTGCCATCAGTGAGTCGACTCCGGGGGTGGATACGCAGTATTTT.

The chain employs TRBV2 and TRBJ1-1, with D maybe TRBD1 (5 bases). The CDR3 consists of 16 residues. Germline assignment: CDR1 SNHLY and CDR2 FYNNEI. Trimming removed 6 bases from V and 0 bases from J, with 17 bases in between. CDR3 amino acids: CASRTEWGGMNTEAFF. The CDR3 bases are TGTGCCAGCAGGACCGAATGGGGGGGTATGAACACTGAAGCTTTCTTT.

The CDR3 DNA reads as TGTGCCAGCAGCTCCGGGACAGGGGGATACAATGAGCAGTTCTTC. Translation gives CASSSGTGGYNEQFF. V gene TRBV7-9 combines with J gene TRBJ2-1, with 11 bases that match TRBD1. Looked up from germline, CDR1 is SEHNR and CDR2 is FQNEAQ (reference sequence). The CDR3 runs to 15 residues. Unmatched junction bases numbered 3, after V lost 4 bases and J lost 4 bases.

The chain has TRBV19 and TRBJ2-7; 10 positions agree with TRBD2. The CDR3 contains 15 residues. V lost 6 bases to trimming and J lost 1 base; unmatched junction nucleotides: 6. Germline V gene sequence: CDR1 LNHDA, CDR2 SQIVND (reference sequence). CDR3 sequence: CASSVAGGLSYEQYF. The CDR3 DNA is TGTGCCAGTAGCGTAGCGGGAGGTCTATCCTACGAGCAGTACTTC.

The chain uses TRBV5-1 and TRBJ1-2; 7 nucleotides match TRBD1. V dropped 0 bases and J dropped 11; count of bases not matched to a gene: 10. Per germline, CDR1 SGHRS and CDR2 YFSETQ. The CDR3 is made up of 14 amino acids. DNA for the CDR3: TGCGCCAGCAGCTTGGCGGGACAGTTTCTCGGATACACCTTC. Translated, it gives CASSLAGQFLGYTF. Full variable domain (remainder filled in from reference TRBV5-1 and TRBJ1-2): KAGVTQTPRYLIKTRGQQVTLSCSPISGHRSVSWYQQTPGQGLQFLFEYFSETQRNKGNFPGRFSGRQFSNSRSEMNVSTLELGDSALYLCASSLAGQFLGYTFGSGTRLTVV.

The rearrangement uses TRBV28 and TRBJ2-1; D is possibly TRBD2 (7 bases). The CDR3 contains 16 residues. The germline gives CDR1 MDHEN, CDR2 SYDVKM. The germline V and J ends were trimmed by 3 bases and 3 bases, with 15 bases remaining between them. The CDR3 region has the DNA TGTGCCAGCAGTTTCCAGGGGAGGGGGAACTACAATGAGCAGTTCTTC. This gives the protein CASSFQGRGNYNEQFF.

V gene TRBV19 combines with J gene TRBJ1-4, with TRBD1 matching 11 bases. Looked up from germline, CDR1 is LNHDA and CDR2 is SQIVND (reference sequence). After removal of 7 bases from V and 0 bases from J, the junction contained 1 base not matched to a gene. The CDR3 is made up of 15 amino acids. In DNA form, the CDR3 reads TGTGCCAGTAAGGGACAGGGGGCAACTAATGAAAAACTGTTTTTT. Encoded protein: CASKGQGATNEKLFF.

The V call is TRBV10-1, the J call TRBJ2-1; 7 positions agree with TRBD2. The length of the CDR3 is 15 residues. Losses at the gene ends were 2 bases for V and 3 bases for J; bases not matched to a gene: 4. The V gene's germline CDR1 is WNHNN and CDR2 SYGVQD (reference sequence). The CDR3 nucleotides read TGCGCCAGCAGTGAGCTAGCGGAGAACTACAATGAGCAGTTCTTC. This translates into CASSELAENYNEQFF.

The V and J genes are TRBV5-1 and TRBJ1-4; D ambiguous. The V and J ends lost 0 bases and 3 bases respectively, with 9 bases between them. The germline gives CDR1 SGHRS, CDR2 YFSETQ. This CDR3 spans 15 amino acids. The CDR3 region is CASSLAPGPNEKLFF. Here the CDR3 DNA reads TGCGCCAGCAGCTTGGCCCCTGGCCCTAATGAAAAACTGTTTTTT.

J is TRBJ1-5 and V is TRBV24-1, with D uncertain. V was cut by 4 bases and J by 3 bases, with 12 bases left in between. This CDR3 spans 15 amino acids. The germline V gene encodes CDR1 KGHDR and CDR2 SFDVKD. The CDR3, as DNA: TGTGCCACCAGTGAGGGCAGCACTCACAATCAGCCCCAGCATTTT. Translating it yields CATSEGSTHNQPQHF.